These 20 T cell receptor beta chains originate from one sample sequenced in a study of cytomegalovirus exposure and HLA in healthy donors. 13 Jbeta primers and 60 Vbeta primers were used for the PCR. TCRdb's table, derived via immunoSEQ multiplex PCR, lists solely in-frame clones and lacks some. The table lists more than 150,000 clones, 79% of them singletons. The sequenced sample was PBMCs. These receptors all stem from a girl aged 10 to 17 in good health and CMV-seropositive.

The rearrangement uses TRBV10-1 and TRBJ1-3; D is ambiguous. The CDR3 has 13 amino acids. V was clipped by 3 bases and J by 4 bases, with 7 bases between them. From germline, CDR1 is WNHNN and CDR2 SYGVQD (reference sequence). CDR3 coding DNA: TGCGCCAGCAGTGACCCCAGAGGAAACACCATATATTTT. This gives the protein CASSDPRGNTIYF.

The rearrangement links TRBV6-4 to TRBJ2-7; D perhaps matches TRBD2 (5 bases). Germline CDR1 MRHNA, CDR2 SNTAGT. The CDR3 totals 17 residues. V shed 0 bases and J shed 3 bases, with 18 bases lying between them. CDR3 sequence (DNA): TGTGCCAGCAGTGACTCGGGGAGCCCGTGGCTTGACTACGAGCAGTACTTC. Protein sequence: CASSDSGSPWLDYEQYF.

This clone appeared once. V gene TRBV7-2 combines with J gene TRBJ2-5, with 10 bases fitting TRBD2. V shed 5 bases, J shed 5 bases, and the junction held 8 bases outside the gene matches. The CDR3 spans 15 residues. In germline, CDR1 is SGHTA, CDR2 FQGNSA. The CDR3 loop reads CASSRSGGALETQYF. The CDR3 bases are TGTGCCAGCAGCCGCAGCGGGGGGGCCTTGGAGACCCAGTACTTC.

This chain links TRBV27 with TRBJ1-2; 7 bases align to TRBD1. This CDR3 spans 14 amino acids. Germline CDR1 and CDR2: MNHEY and SMNVEV (reference sequence). With V trimmed by 2 bases and J by 0 bases, 0 bases remained unmatched. The CDR3, as DNA: TGTGCCAGCAGTTTACAGGGGGCTAACTATGGCTACACCTTC. It translates to CASSLQGANYGYTF.

CDR3 residues: CASSVASGLNTEAFF. The CDR3 DNA follows: TGTGCCAGCAGCGTAGCGTCAGGTTTGAACACTGAAGCTTTCTTT. The chain combines TRBV9 with TRBJ1-1, with D unclear. The ends were cut back, 0 bases at V and 0 bases at J, with 9 bases in the middle. This CDR3 is built from 15 residues. Germline lookup yields CDR1 SGDLS and CDR2 YYNGEE.

The chain employs TRBV4-1 and TRBJ2-7; 8 bases map to TRBD1. The germline CDR1 and CDR2 sequences are MGHRA and YSYEKL. Trimming removed 0 bases from V and 12 bases from J; junction bases left unmatched: 10. This CDR3 has 14 amino acids. CDR3 protein: CASSQDRTGYLVYF. CDR3 in DNA: TGCGCCAGCAGCCAAGACCGGACAGGGTATCTCGTGTACTTC.

J is TRBJ2-1 and V is TRBV9; TRBD2 aligns across 9 bases. The CDR3 spans 14 residues. The V gene end was trimmed by 0 bases and the J gene end by 10 bases; junction bases not matched to a gene: 5. Germline CDR1 is SGDLS and CDR2 is YYNGEE. In nucleotides, the CDR3 is TGTGCCAGCAGCGTAGGGCGGGGGGGCGGGGAGCAGTTCTTC. This gives the protein CASSVGRGGGEQFF.

The rearrangement links TRBV25-1 to TRBJ2-3; 12 nucleotides line up with TRBD2. V was pared by 0 bases and J by 4 bases, with 8 bases of the junction left unmatched. Germline V gene sequence: CDR1 MGHDK, CDR2 SYGVNS. The CDR3 consists of 18 residues. The CDR3 here is CASSEYLAGGRVADTQYF. CDR3 DNA: TGTGCCAGCAGTGAATACCTAGCGGGGGGGCGGGTTGCAGATACGCAGTATTTT.

The gene calls are TRBV7-2 and TRBJ2-7; no reliable D call. Trimming pared 6 bases from V and 7 bases from J, leaving 13 bases between. Germline V gives CDR1 SGHTA, CDR2 FQGNSA. The CDR3 has 12 amino acids. In DNA, the CDR3 is TGTGCCAGCAGTCAGTCCGCTAGGGAGCAGTACTTC. This gives the protein CASSQSAREQYF.

The gene calls are TRBV7-2 and TRBJ2-7, with 8 bases that match TRBD1. The junction had 4 bases not matched to a gene; V was cut back by 6 bases and J by 0 bases. This CDR3 has 14 amino acids. Per the germline V gene, CDR1 is SGHTA and CDR2 is FQGNSA. The chain's CDR3 is CASSQGQVSYEQYF. CDR3 in DNA: TGTGCCAGCAGTCAGGGACAGGTCTCCTACGAGCAGTACTTC.

This clone showed up just a few times. The chain employs TRBV10-3 and TRBJ1-4; tentatively, D is TRBD1 (6 bases). The CDR3 is made up of 14 amino acids. The germline CDR1 and CDR2 sequences are ENHRY and SYGVKD. Between the trimmed V and J ends, which lost 3 bases and 8 bases, there was a span of 13 bases. CDR3 sequence: CAISENRVGEKLFF. In nucleotides, the CDR3 is TGTGCCATCAGTGAAAACAGGGTGGGGGAAAAACTGTTTTTT.

The chain joins TRBV7-6 to TRBJ2-5; D remains ambiguous. V was clipped by 5 bases and J by 3 bases, with 16 bases between them. CDR1 is SGHVS and CDR2 is FNYEAQ in the germline V gene. This CDR3 spans 15 amino acids. The CDR3 DNA reads TGTGCCAGCAGCCGAACCTGGGCCGGAAAAGAGACCCAGTACTTC. Residues: CASSRTWAGKETQYF.

The chain joins TRBV10-2 to TRBJ1-5; 7 nucleotides align to TRBD1. V shed 7 bases and J 0 bases; nucleotides not matched to a gene: 6. The germline V gene has CDR1 WSHSY and CDR2 SAAADI. This CDR3 region has 15 residues. The CDR3 region is CASTRTGSSNQPQHF. CDR3 in DNA: TGCGCCAGCACCCGGACAGGTTCTAGCAATCAGCCCCAGCATTTT.

The chain has TRBV5-6 and TRBJ2-6; tentative D call: TRBD2 (6 bases). V lost 3 bases and J lost 0, with 16 bases in between. CDR1 is SGHDT and CDR2 is YYEEEE in the germline V gene. This CDR3 contains 18 residues. DNA of the CDR3: TGTGCCAGCAGCTGGGATCGGGGGAGTAACTCTGGGGCCAACGTCCTGACTTTC. This encodes CASSWDRGSNSGANVLTF.

The chain carries TRBV14 and TRBJ1-2, with D uncertain. CDR1 and CDR2 (germline): SGHDN, FVKESK. The CDR3 runs 13 residues. Trimming stripped 2 bases from V and 5 bases from J, with 9 bases between. CDR3 protein: CASSQLGGYGYTF. As DNA, the CDR3 is TGTGCCAGCAGCCAACTGGGAGGATATGGCTACACCTTC.

The V and J genes are TRBV5-1 and TRBJ2-1; D might be TRBD2 (6 bases). Germline V gene data show CDR1 as SGHRS and CDR2 as YFSETQ. The CDR3 sequence is 18 residues long. V shed 5 bases and J shed 2 bases, with 23 bases lying between them. This chain's CDR3 is CASSGGGGGLRTYNEQFF. CDR3 coding DNA: TGCGCCAGCAGTGGGGGAGGTGGGGGACTCCGAACCTACAATGAGCAGTTCTTC.

V is TRBV4-3 and J is TRBJ1-1; D perhaps matches TRBD1 (5 bases). This CDR3 comprises 14 residues. Germline CDR1 and CDR2: LGHNA and YSLEER. V was cut by 4 bases and J by 5 bases, with 14 bases left in between. CDR3 amino acids: CASSLTQEGTEAFF. CDR3 in DNA: TGCGCCAGCAGCCTAACACAGGAGGGGACTGAAGCTTTCTTT.

This chain uses TRBV7-9 with TRBJ1-5, with D hard to call. There are 14 residues in the CDR3. CDR1 is SEHNR and CDR2 is FQNEAQ in the germline V gene (reference sequence). Trimming shortened V by 1 base and J by 0 bases, and 4 bases separated the two germline ends. The CDR3 coding sequence is TGTGCCAGCAGCTTAGAGCATAGCAATCAGCCCCAGCATTTT. Protein sequence: CASSLEHSNQPQHF.

The genes are TRBV4-1 and TRBJ2-7; no firm D call. Deletions cut 4 bases from V and 1 base from J, with 14 bases between. CDR1 MGHRA and CDR2 YSYEKL come from the germline V gene. This CDR3 region has 15 residues. CDR3 nucleotides: TGCGCCAGCAGCCGAGGTAGTTCTGATTCCTACGAGCAGTACTTC. Translated: CASSRGSSDSYEQYF.

The V gene is TRBV7-9, the J gene TRBJ2-7; 8 nucleotides match TRBD1. Germline CDR1 and CDR2: SEHNR and FQNEAQ (reference sequence). The CDR3 is 15 residues long. V lost 5 bases and J lost 1; bases outside the gene matches: 7. The CDR3 DNA sequence: TGTGCCAGCAGCCGAGAGGACAGGGCTTCCTACGAGCAGTACTTC. It specifies CASSREDRASYEQYF.